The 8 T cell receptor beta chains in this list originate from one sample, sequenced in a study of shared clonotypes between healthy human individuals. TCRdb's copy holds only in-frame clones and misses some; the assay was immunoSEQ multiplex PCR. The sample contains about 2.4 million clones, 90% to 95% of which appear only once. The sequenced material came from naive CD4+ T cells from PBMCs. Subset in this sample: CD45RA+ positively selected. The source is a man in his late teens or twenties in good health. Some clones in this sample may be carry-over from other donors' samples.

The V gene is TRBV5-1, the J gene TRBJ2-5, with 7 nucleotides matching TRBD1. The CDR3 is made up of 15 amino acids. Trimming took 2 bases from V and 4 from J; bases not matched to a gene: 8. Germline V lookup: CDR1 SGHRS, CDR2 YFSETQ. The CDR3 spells CASSLGQAGRETQYF. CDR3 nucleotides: TGCGCCAGCAGCTTAGGACAGGCCGGACGAGAGACCCAGTACTTC.

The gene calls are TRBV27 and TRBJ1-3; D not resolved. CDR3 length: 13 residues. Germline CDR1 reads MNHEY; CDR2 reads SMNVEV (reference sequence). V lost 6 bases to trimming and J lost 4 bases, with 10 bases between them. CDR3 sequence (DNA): TGTGCCAGCAGCCGCTCACCCGGAAACACCATATATTTT. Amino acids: CASSRSPGNTIYF.

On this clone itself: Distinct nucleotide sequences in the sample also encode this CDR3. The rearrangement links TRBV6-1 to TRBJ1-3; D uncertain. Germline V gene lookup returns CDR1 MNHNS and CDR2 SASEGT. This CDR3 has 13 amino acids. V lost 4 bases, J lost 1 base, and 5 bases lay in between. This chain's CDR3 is CASSGSSGNTIYF. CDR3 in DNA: TGTGCCAGCAGTGGCTCATCTGGAAACACCATATATTTT.

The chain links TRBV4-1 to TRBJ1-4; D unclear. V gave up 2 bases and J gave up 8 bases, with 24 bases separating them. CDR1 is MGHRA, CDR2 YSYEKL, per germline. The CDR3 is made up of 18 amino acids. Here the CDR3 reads CASSQTPTRQVGSEKLFF. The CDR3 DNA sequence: TGCGCCAGCAGCCAAACCCCCACAAGACAAGTCGGATCGGAAAAACTGTTTTTT.

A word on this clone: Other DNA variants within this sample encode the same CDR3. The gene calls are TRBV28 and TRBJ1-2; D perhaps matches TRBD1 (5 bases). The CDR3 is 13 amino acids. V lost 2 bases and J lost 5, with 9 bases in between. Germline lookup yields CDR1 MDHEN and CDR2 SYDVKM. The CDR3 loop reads CASSLRAGYGYTF. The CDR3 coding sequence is TGTGCCAGCAGTTTACGGGCAGGGTATGGCTACACCTTC.

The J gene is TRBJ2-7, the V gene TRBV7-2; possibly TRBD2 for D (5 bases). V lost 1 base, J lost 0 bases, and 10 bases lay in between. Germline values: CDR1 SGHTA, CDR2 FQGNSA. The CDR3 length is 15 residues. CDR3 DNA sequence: TGTGCCAGCAGCTTAGGAGGGTTAAGCTCCTACGAGCAGTACTTC. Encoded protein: CASSLGGLSSYEQYF. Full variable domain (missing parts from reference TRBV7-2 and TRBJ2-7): GAGVSQSPSNKVTEKGKDVELRCDPISGHTALYWYRQSLGQGLEFLIYFQGNSAPDKSGLPSDRFSAERTGGSVSTLTIQRTQQEDSAVYLCASSLGGLSSYEQYFGPGTRLTVT.

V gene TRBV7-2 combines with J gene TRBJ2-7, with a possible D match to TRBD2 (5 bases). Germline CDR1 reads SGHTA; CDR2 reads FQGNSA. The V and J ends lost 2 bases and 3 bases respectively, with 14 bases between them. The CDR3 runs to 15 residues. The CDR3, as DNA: TGTGCCAGCAGCTTATTAGCGTCCCCCCTCTACGAGCAGTACTTC. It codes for CASSLLASPLYEQYF.

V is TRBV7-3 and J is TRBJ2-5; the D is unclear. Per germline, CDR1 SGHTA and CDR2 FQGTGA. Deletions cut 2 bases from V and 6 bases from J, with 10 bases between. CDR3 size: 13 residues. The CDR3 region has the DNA TGTGCCAGCAGCTTAGGTTCCGATAAGACCCAGTACTTC. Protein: CASSLGSDKTQYF.